The T cell receptor (beta chain) described here comes from a study of T cell responses to AZD1222 COVID-19 vaccine. Study-level findings and limits: Donors in the cohort were predominantly white British and more often female, and clonal diversity was possibly underestimated.

Trimming removed 4 bases at V and 0 bases at J, with 10 bases between. Germline CDR1 MNHEY, CDR2 SVGAGI. The CDR3 spans 15 residues. This table comes from immunoSEQ multiplex PCR, and its TCRdb copy is limited to in-frame clones, with some not included. The profile shows around 120,000 clones, around 88% of them singletons. Comment on this clone: Its antigen is still unknown.

This rearrangement joins TRBV6-5 to TRBJ2-4, with D uncertain. This sample comprised peripheral blood, obtained on day 0 of AZD1222 vaccination. The clonotype was recovered from an adult in good health. CDR3 DNA: TGTGCCAGCAGTTCTTGGTTAGGAGCCAAAAACATTCAGTACTTC. Protein product: CASSSWLGAKNIQYF.